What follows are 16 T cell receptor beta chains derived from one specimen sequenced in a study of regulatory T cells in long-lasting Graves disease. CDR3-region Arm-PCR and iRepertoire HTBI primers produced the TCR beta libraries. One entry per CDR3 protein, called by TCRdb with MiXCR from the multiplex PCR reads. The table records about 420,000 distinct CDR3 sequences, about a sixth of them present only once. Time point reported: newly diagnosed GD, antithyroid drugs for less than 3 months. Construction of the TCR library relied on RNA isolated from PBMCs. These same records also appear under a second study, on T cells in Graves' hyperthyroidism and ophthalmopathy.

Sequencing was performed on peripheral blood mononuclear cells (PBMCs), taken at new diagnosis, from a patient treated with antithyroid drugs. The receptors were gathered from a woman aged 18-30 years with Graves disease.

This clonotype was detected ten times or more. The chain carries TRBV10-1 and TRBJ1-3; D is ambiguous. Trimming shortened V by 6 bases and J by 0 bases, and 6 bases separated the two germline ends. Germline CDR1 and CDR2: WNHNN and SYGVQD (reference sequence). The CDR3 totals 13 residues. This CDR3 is CASSSDSGNTIYF. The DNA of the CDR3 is TGCGCCAGCAGCTCCGACTCTGGAAACACCATATATTTT.

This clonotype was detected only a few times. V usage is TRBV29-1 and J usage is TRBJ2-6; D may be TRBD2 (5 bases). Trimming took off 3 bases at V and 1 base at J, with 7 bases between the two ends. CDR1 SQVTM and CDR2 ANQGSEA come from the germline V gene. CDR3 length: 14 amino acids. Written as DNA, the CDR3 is TGCAGCGTTGATGAGGGTTCTGGGGCCAACGTCCTGACTTTC. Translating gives CSVDEGSGANVLTF. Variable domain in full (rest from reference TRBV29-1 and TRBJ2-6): SAVISQKPSRDICQRGTSLTIQCQVDSQVTMMFWYRQQPGQSLTLIATANQGSEATYESGFVIDKFPISRPNLTFSTLTVSNMSPEDSSIYLCSVDEGSGANVLTFGAGSRLTVL.

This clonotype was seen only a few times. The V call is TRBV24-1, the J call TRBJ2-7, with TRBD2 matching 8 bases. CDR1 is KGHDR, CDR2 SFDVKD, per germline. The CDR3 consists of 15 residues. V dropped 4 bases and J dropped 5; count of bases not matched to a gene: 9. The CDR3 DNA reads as TGTGCCACCAGTGAGGGGCGCGGGAGGAGCGACGAGCAGTACTTC. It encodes CATSEGRGRSDEQYF.

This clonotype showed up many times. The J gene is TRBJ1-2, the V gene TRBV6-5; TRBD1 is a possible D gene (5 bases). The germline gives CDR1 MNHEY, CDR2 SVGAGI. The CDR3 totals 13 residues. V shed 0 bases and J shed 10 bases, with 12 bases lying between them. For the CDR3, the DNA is TGTGCCAGCAGTTACTCACCCCGACAGACCTACACCTTC. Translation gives CASSYSPRQTYTF.

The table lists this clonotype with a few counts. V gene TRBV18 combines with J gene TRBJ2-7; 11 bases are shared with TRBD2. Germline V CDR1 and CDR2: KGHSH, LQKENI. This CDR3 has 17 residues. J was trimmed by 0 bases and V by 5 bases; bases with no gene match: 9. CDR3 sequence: CASSSTSGSRPSYEQYF. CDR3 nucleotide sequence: TGTGCCAGCTCATCCACTAGCGGGAGCAGGCCCTCCTACGAGCAGTACTTC.

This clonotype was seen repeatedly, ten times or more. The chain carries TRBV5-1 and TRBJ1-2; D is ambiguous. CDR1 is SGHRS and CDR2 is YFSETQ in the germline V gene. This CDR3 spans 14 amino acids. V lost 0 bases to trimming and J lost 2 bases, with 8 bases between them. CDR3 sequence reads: CASSLDKPNYGYTF. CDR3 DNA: TGCGCCAGCAGCTTGGACAAACCGAACTATGGCTACACCTTC.

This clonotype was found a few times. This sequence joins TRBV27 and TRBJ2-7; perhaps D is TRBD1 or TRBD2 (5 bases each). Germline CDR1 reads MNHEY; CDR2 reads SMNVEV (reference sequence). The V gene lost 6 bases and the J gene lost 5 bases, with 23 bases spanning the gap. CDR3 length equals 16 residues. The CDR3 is CASRSILGELANEQYF. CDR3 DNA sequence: TGTGCCAGCAGATCCATCCTGGGGGAGCTAGCCAACGAGCAGTACTTC.

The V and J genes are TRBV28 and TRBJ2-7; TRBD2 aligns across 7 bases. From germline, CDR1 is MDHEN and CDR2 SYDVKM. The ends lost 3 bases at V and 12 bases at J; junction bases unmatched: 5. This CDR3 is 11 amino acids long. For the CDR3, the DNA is TGTGCCAGCAGTTTTGGGAGGGCGAGGTACTTC. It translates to CASSFGRARYF.

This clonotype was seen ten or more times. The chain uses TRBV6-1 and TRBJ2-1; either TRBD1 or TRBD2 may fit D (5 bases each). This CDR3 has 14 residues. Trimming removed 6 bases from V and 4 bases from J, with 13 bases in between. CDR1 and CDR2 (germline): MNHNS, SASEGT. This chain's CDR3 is CASRSIGGYNEQFF. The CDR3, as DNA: TGTGCCAGCAGGAGCATTGGGGGTTACAATGAGCAGTTCTTC.

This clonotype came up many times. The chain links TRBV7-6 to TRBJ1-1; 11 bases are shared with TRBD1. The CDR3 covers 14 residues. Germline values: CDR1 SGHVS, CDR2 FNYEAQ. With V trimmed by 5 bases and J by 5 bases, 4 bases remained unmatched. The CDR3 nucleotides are TGTGCCAGCAGCCAAGGACAGGGGGCGACTGAAGCTTTCTTT. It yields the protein CASSQGQGATEAFF.

CDR3 coding DNA: TGTGCCAGCAGCTTATTGGGGAGAAAGGGAGAGACCCAGTACTTC. It specifies CASSLLGRKGETQYF. The rearrangement uses TRBV7-8 and TRBJ2-5; a weak D match, TRBD2 (5 bases). Deletions cut 2 bases from V and 4 bases from J, with 14 bases between. The CDR3 length is 15 residues. CDR1 is SGHVS and CDR2 is FQNEAQ in the germline V gene.

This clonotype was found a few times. This CDR3 is CASSYSIGGTGELFF. CDR3 bases: TGTGCCAGCAGTTACTCGATCGGGGGAACCGGGGAGCTGTTTTTT. The chain has TRBV6-2 or TRBV6-3 and TRBJ2-2, with D possibly TRBD2 on 6 matching bases. V lost 0 bases and J lost 5, with 10 bases in between. CDR1 is MNHEY, CDR2 SVGEGT, per germline. CDR3 length equals 15 residues.

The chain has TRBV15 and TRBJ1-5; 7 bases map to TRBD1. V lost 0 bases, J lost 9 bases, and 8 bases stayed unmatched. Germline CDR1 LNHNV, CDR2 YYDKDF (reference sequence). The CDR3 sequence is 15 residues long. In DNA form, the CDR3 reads TGTGCCACCAGCAGAGAACAGGGGTCCTTTTGGCCCCAGCATTTT. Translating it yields CATSREQGSFWPQHF.

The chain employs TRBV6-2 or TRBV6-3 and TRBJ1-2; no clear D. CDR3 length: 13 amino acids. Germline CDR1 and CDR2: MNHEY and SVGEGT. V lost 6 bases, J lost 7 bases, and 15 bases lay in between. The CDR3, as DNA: TGTGCCAGCAGGCAGGACGGTCGAGGTGGCTACACCTTC. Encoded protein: CASRQDGRGGYTF.

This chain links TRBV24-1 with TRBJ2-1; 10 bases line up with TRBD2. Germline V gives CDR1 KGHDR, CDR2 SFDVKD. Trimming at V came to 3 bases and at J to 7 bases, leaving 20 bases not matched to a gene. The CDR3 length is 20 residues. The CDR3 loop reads CATSDRGTSEISVAWNEQFF. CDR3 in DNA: TGTGCCACCAGTGATCGCGGGACTAGCGAGATCTCCGTCGCTTGGAATGAGCAGTTCTTC.

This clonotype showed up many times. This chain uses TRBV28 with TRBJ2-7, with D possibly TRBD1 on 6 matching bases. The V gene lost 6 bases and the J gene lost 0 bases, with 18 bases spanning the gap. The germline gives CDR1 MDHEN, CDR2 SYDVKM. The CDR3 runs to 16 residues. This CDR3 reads CASRQPGHRTSYEQYF. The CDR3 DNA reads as TGTGCCAGCAGACAACCGGGACACCGGACCTCCTACGAGCAGTACTTC.